This T cell receptor beta chain originates from a study of T cells in Graves' hyperthyroidism and ophthalmopathy. About the study: Sampling of peripheral blood happened at initial diagnosis, prior to any treatment.

This clonotype occurred many times. Reasons for excluding patients were uncontrolled infection, other autoimmune disease, pregnancy or lactation. The blood sample predates any ophthalmopathy symptoms, coming from first hyperthyroidism diagnosis. TCR beta CDR3 region amplification was performed from RNA transcripts. HTBI primers were used for first-round RT-PCR of the TCR CDR3. TCRdb recomputed calls from the multiplex PCR reads with MiXCR, one row per CDR3 protein. The data contain nearly 600,000 distinct CDR3 sequences, around 14% of them singletons. This CDR3 has 13 residues. Germline CDR1 reads SGHVS; CDR2 reads FQNEAQ. Trimming shortened V by 11 bases and J by 3 bases, and 16 bases separated the two germline ends.

What was sequenced was blood. The origin of this receptor is a woman in her twenties or thirties with Graves' hyperthyroidism that later progressed to Graves' ophthalmopathy. The chain links TRBV7-8 to TRBJ1-1, with a weak D call TRBD1 (6 bases). The DNA of the CDR3 is TGTGCCGGTTCCCAGGGGTGGGACACTGAAGCTTTCTTT. Translated, it gives CAGSQGWDTEAFF.